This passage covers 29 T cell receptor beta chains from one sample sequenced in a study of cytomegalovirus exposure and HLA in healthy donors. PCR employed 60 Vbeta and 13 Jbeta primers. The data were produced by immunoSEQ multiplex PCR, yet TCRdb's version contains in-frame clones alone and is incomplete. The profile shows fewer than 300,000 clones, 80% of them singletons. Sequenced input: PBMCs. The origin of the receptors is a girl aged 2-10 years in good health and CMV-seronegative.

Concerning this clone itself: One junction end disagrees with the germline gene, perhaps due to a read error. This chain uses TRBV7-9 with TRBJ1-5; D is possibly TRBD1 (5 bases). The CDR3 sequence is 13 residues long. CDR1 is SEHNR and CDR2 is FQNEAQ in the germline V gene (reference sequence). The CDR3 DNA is TGTTCCAGCAGCTTAAGGGGAAATCAGCCCCAGCATTTT. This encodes CSSSLRGNQPQHF.

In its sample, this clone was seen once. As DNA, the CDR3 is TGTGCCAGCGGCTCAATAGCGGGAGTCCACAATGAGCAGTTCTTC. This encodes CASGSIAGVHNEQFF. The chain combines TRBV28 with TRBJ2-1; 9 bases are a match to TRBD2. V lost 8 bases to trimming and J lost 5 bases; unmatched junction nucleotides: 10. Germline V gene data show CDR1 as MDHEN and CDR2 as SYDVKM. There are 15 residues in the CDR3.

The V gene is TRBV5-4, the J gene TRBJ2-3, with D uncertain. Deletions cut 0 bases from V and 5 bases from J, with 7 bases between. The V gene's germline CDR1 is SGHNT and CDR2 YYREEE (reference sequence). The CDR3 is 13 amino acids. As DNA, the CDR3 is TGTGCCAGCAGCTTGGGTGAGGTAGATACGCAGTATTTT. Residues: CASSLGEVDTQYF.

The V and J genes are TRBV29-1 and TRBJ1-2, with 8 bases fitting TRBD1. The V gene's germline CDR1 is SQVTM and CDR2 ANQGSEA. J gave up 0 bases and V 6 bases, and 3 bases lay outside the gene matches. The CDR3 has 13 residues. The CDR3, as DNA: TGCAGCGTCGACAGGGGTTCTAACTATGGCTACACCTTC. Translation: CSVDRGSNYGYTF.

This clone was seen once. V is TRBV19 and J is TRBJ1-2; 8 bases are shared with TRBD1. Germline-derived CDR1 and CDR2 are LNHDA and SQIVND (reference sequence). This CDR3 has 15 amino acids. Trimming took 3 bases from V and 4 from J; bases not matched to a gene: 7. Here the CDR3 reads CASSISRGRSYGYTF. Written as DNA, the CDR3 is TGTGCCAGTAGTATCTCCAGGGGGCGCAGCTATGGCTACACCTTC.

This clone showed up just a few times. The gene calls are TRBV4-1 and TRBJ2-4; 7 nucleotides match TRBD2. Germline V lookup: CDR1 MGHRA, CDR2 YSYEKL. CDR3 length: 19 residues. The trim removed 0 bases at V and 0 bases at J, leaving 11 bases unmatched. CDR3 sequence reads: CASSQDTPEAGRAKNIQYF. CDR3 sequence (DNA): TGCGCCAGCAGCCAAGATACCCCCGAAGCGGGGCGAGCCAAAAACATTCAGTACTTC.

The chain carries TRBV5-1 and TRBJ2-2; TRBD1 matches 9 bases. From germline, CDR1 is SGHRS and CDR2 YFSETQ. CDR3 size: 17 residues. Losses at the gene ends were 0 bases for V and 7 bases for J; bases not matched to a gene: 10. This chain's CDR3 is CASSLEAQGAGDGELFF. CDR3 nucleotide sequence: TGCGCCAGCAGCTTGGAGGCACAGGGGGCCGGGGACGGGGAGCTGTTTTTT. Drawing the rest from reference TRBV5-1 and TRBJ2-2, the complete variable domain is KAGVTQTPRYLIKTRGQQVTLSCSPISGHRSVSWYQQTPGQGLQFLFEYFSETQRNKGNFPGRFSGRQFSNSRSEMNVSTLELGDSALYLCASSLEAQGAGDGELFFGEGSRLTVL.

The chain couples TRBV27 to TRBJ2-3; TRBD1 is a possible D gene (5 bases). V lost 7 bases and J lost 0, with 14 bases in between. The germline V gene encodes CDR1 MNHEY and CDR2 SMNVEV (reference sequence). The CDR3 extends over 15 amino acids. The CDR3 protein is CASNPRGYSTDTQYF. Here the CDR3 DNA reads TGTGCCAGCAATCCAAGGGGCTATAGCACAGATACGCAGTATTTT.

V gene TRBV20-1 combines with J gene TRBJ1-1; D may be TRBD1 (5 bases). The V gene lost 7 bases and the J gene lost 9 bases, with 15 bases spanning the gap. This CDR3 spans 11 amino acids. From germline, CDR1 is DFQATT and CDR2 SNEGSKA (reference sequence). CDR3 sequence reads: CSVGGTGKAFF. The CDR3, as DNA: TGCAGTGTCGGGGGAACAGGAAAAGCTTTCTTT.

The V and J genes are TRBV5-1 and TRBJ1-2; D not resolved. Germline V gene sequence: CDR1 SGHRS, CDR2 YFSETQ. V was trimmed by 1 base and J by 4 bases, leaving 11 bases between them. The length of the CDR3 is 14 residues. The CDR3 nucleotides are TGCGCCAGCAGCTTGAACTTACAGCCCTATGGCTACACCTTC. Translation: CASSLNLQPYGYTF.

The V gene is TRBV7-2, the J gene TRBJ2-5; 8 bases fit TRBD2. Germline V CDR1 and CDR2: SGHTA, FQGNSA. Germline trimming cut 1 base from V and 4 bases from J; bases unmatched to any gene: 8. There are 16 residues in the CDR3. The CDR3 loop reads CASSLVGLAGLETQYF. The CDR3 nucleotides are TGTGCCAGCAGCTTAGTAGGCCTAGCGGGCCTAGAGACCCAGTACTTC.

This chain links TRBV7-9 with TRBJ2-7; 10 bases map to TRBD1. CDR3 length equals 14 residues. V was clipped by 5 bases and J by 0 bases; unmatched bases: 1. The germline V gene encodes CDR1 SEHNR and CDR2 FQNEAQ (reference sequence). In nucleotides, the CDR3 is TGTGCCAGCAGCGGGACAGGGGCCTCCTACGAGCAGTACTTC. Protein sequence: CASSGTGASYEQYF.

The CDR3 bases are TGTGCCAGCAGCTTAGCCCCAGGGGGTAAGAAGGTAACCGGGGAGCTGTTTTTT. Protein product: CASSLAPGGKKVTGELFF. The chain is built from TRBV13 and TRBJ2-2, with 7 bases identical to TRBD1. CDR1 is PRHDT and CDR2 is FYEKMQ in the germline V gene (reference sequence). The CDR3 loop spans 18 amino acids. Trimming at V came to 1 base and at J to 5 bases, leaving 13 bases not matched to a gene.

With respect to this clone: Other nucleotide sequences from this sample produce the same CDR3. The CDR3 DNA sequence: TGTGCCAGCAGTGATACGGGGGGCGCCTATGGCTACACCTTC. It codes for CASSDTGGAYGYTF. The chain is built from TRBV2 and TRBJ1-2; D perhaps matches TRBD1 (6 bases). Germline assignment: CDR1 SNHLY and CDR2 FYNNEI. This CDR3 contains 14 residues. The V and J ends lost 3 bases and 4 bases respectively, with 12 bases between them.

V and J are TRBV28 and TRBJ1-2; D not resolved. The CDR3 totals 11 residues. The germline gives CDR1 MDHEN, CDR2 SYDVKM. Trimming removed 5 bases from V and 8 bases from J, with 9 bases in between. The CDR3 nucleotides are TGTGCCAGCAGTGACGGAGCCGGCTACACCTTC. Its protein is CASSDGAGYTF.

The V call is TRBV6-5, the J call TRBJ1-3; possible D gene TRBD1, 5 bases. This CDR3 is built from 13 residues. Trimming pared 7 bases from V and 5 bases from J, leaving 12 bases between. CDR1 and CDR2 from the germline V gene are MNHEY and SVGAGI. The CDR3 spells CASTGGRRNTIYF. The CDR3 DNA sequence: TGTGCCAGCACCGGGGGTAGAAGAAACACCATATATTTT.

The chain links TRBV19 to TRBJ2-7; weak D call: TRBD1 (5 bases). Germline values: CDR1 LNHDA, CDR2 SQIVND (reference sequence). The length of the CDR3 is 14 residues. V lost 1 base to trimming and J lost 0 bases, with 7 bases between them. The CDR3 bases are TGTGCCAGTAGTATAGGGACAATCTCCTACGAGCAGTACTTC. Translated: CASSIGTISYEQYF.

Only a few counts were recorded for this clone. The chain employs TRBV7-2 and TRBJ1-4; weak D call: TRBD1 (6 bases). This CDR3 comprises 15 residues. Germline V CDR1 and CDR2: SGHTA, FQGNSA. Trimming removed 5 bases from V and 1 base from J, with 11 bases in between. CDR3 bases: TGTGCCAGCAGCCCCAGGGGTTTAACTAATGAAAAACTGTTTTTT. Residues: CASSPRGLTNEKLFF.

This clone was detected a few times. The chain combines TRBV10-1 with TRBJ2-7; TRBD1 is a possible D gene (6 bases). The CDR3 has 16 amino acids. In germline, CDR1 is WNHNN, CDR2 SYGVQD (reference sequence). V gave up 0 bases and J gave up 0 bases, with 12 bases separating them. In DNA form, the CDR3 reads TGCGCCAGCAGTGAGTCCGGACAGCCACTCTCCTACGAGCAGTACTTC. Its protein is CASSESGQPLSYEQYF.

The CDR3 DNA follows: TGTGCCAGCAGCGCCGTACCAGATTTCCGTCTCGAGCAGTACTTC. It translates to CASSAVPDFRLEQYF. The rearrangement joins TRBV9 to TRBJ2-7; no clear D gene. Germline-derived CDR1 and CDR2 are SGDLS and YYNGEE. This CDR3 contains 15 residues. Trimming removed 3 bases at V and 6 bases at J, with 19 bases between.

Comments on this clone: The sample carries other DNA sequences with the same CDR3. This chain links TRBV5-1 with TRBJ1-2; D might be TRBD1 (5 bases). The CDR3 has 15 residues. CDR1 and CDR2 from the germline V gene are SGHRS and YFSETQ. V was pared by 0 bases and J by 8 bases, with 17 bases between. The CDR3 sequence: CASSLGTGGESGYTF. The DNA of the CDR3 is TGCGCCAGCAGCTTGGGTACAGGCGGGGAGTCAGGCTACACCTTC.

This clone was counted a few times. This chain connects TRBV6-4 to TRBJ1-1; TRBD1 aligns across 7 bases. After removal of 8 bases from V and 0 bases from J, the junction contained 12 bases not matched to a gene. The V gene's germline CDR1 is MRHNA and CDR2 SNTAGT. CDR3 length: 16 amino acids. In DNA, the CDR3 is TGTGCCAGCCTCACCCCGCAGGGACAGATGAACACTGAAGCTTTCTTT. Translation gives CASLTPQGQMNTEAFF.

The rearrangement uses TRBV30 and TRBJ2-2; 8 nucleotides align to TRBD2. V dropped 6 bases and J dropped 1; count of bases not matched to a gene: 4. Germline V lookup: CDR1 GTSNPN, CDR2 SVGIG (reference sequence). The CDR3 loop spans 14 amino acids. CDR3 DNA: TGTGCCTGTCCGGGACTAGGGAACACCGGGGAGCTGTTTTTT. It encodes CACPGLGNTGELFF.

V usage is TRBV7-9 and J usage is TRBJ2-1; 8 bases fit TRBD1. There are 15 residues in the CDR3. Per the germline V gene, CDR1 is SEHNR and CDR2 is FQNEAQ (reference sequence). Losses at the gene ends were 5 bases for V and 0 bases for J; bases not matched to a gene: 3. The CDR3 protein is CASSRQGSSYNEQFF. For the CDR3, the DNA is TGTGCCAGCAGCAGACAGGGGAGCTCCTACAATGAGCAGTTCTTC.

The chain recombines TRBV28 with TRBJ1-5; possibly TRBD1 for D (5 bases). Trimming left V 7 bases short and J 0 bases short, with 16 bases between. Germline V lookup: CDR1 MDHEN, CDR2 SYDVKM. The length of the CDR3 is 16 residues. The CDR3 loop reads CASNTGSGHSNQPQHF. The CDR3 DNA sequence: TGTGCCAGCAACACCGGGTCAGGACATAGCAATCAGCCCCAGCATTTT.

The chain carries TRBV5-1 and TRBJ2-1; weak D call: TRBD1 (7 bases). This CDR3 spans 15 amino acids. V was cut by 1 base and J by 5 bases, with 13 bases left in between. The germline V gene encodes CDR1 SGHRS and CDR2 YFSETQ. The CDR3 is CASSLLGGTDNEQFF. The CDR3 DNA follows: TGCGCCAGCAGCTTGTTAGGGGGGACAGACAATGAGCAGTTCTTC.

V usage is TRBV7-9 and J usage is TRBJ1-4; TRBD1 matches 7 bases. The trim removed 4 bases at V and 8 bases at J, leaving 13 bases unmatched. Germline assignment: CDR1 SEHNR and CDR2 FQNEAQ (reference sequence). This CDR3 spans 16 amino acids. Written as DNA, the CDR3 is TGTGCCAGCAGCTCCCCGAAACAGGGGCGCGGAGAAAAACTGTTTTTT. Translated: CASSSPKQGRGEKLFF.

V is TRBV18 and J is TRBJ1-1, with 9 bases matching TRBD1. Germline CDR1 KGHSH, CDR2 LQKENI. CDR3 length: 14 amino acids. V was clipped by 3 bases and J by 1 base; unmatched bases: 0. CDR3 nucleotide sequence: TGTGCCAGCTCACCGGGACAGGGGAACACTGAAGCTTTCTTT. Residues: CASSPGQGNTEAFF.

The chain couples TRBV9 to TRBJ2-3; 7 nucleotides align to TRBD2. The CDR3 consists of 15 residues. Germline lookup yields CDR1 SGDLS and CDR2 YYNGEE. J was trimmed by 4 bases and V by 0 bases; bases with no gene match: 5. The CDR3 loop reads CASSVAPGGADTQYF. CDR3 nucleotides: TGTGCCAGCAGCGTAGCCCCTGGGGGGGCAGATACGCAGTATTTT.